The T cell receptor beta chain under discussion was sequenced for a study of blood T cells in healthy people across ages. This clonotype was counted at least ten times. The target antigen is unknown. Germline CDR1 is LGHNA and CDR2 is YSLEER. The CDR3 is made up of 14 amino acids. V lost 0 bases, J lost 3 bases, and 1 base stayed unmatched. Regarding the study as a whole: From one million sequenced T cells, diversity estimates were lower bounds. Donor CMV status, an unknown factor, possibly confounded changes in expanded clonotypes.

Then a second PCR, running about 6 to 11 cycles, was carried out with a sample-barcoded 5' primer and a J-beta primer mix. TCRdb itself ran the 5' RACE reads through MiXCR, one entry per CDR3 protein. The sample yields about 800,000 distinct CDR3 sequences, 25% seen once. These same data were also listed under a study on T cells of mothers and their children. Per that paper: Reads obtained per mother exceeded 10 million TCR beta CDR3 reads, with roughly 3 million obtained per child. Overlap in related mother-child pairs always slightly exceeded unrelated pairs, never significantly.

The V gene is TRBV4-3, the J gene TRBJ2-5; 7 bases map to TRBD1. The specimen sequenced was blood. This clonotype originated in a boy aged 5-17 years in good health. The CDR3 nucleotides read TGCGCCAGCAGCCAAGAAGACAGGGAAGAGACCCAGTACTTC. It translates to CASSQEDREETQYF.